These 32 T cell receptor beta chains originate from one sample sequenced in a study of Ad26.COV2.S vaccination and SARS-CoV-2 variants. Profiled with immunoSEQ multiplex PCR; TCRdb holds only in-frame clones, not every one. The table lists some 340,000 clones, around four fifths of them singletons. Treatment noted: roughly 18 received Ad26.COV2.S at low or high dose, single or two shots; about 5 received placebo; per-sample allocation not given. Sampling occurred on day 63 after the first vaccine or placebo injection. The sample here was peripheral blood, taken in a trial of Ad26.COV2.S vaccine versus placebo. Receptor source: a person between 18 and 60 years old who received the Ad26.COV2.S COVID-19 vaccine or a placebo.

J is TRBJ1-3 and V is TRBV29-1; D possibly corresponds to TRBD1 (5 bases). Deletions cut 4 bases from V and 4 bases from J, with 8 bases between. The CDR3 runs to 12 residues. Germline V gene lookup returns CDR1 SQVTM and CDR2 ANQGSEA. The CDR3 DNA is TGCAGCGTTGGGGGGTTGGGAAACACCATATATTTT. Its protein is CSVGGLGNTIYF.

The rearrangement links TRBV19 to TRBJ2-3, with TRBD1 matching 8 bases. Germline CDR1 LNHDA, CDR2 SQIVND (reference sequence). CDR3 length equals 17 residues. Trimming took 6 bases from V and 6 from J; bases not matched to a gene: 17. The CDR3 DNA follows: TGTGCCAGTAGGCAGACTCATCGACAGGGGTCGTCGGATACGCAGTATTTT. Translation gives CASRQTHRQGSSDTQYF.

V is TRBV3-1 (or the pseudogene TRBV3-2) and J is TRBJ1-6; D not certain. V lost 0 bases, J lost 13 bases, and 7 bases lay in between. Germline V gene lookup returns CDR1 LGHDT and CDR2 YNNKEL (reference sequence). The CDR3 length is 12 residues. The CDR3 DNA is TGTGCCAGCAGCCAAGATCGGTTGCCCCTCCACTTT. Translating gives CASSQDRLPLHF.

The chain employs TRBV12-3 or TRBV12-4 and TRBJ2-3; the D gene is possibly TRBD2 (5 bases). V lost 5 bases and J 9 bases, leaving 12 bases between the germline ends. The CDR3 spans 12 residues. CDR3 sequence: CASSPTSGTQYF. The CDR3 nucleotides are TGTGCCAGCAGTCCTACTAGTGGCACGCAGTATTTT.

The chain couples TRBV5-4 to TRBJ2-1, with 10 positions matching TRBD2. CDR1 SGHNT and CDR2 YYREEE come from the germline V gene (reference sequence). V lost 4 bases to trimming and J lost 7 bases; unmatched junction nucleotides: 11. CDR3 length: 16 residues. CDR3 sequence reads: CASSPPGLAQHNEQFF. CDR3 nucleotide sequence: TGTGCCAGCAGCCCCCCGGGACTAGCGCAACATAATGAGCAGTTCTTC.

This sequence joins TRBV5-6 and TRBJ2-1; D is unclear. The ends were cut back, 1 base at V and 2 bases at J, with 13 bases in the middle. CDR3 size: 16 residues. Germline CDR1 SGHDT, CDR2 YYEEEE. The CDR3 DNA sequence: TGTGCCAGCAGCTTGAGCCGCCACGGGCCCTACAATGAGCAGTTCTTC. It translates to CASSLSRHGPYNEQFF. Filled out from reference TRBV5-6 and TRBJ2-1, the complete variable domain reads DAGVTQSPTHLIKTRGQQVTLRCSPKSGHDTVSWYQQALGQGPQFIFQYYEEEERQRGNFPDRFSGHQFPNYSSELNVNALLLGDSALYLCASSLSRHGPYNEQFFGPGTRLTVL.

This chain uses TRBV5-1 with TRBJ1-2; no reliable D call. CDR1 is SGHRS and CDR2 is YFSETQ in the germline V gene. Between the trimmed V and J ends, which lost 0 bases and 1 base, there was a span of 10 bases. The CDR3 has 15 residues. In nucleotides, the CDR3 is TGCGCCAGCAGCTTGGGGGGAGGCGATAACTATGGCTACACCTTC. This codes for CASSLGGGDNYGYTF.

The chain's CDR3 is CASSFIQETQYF. The CDR3 bases are TGTGCCAGCAGTTTTATACAAGAGACCCAGTACTTC. The chain joins TRBV6-5 to TRBJ2-5, with unresolved D. Per the germline V gene, CDR1 is MNHEY and CDR2 is SVGAGI. The CDR3 length is 12 residues. V dropped 4 bases and J dropped 2 bases, with 5 bases sitting between them.

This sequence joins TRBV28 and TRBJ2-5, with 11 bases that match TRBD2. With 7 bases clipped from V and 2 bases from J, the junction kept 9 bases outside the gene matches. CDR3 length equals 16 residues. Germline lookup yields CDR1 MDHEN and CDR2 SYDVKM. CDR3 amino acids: CASILVLAGGQETQYF. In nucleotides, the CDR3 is TGTGCCAGCATCCTCGTATTAGCGGGGGGGCAAGAGACCCAGTACTTC.

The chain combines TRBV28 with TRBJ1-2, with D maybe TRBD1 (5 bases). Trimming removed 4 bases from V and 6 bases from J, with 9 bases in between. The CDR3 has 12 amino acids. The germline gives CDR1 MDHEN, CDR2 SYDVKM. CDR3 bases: TGTGCCAGCAGTTCTGTAGGGGATGGCTACACCTTC. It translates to CASSSVGDGYTF.

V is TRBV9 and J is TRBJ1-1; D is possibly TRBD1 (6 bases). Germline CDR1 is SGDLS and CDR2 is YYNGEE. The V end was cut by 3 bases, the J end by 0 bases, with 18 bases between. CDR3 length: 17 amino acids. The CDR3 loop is CASSARGGPPMNTEAFF. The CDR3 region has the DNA TGTGCCAGCAGCGCGAGGGGGGGGCCCCCTATGAACACTGAAGCTTTCTTT. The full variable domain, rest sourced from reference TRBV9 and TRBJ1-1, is DSGVTQTPKHLITATGQRVTLRCSPRSGDLSVYWYQQSLDQGLQFLIQYYNGEERAKGNILERFSAQQFPDLHSELNLSSLELGDSALYFCASSARGGPPMNTEAFFGQGTRLTVV.

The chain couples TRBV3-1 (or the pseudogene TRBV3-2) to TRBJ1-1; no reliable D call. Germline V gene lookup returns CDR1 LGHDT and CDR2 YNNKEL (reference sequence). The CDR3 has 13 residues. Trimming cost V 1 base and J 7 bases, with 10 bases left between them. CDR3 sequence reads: CASSQVRWGEAFF. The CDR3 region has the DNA TGTGCCAGCAGCCAAGTCCGTTGGGGTGAAGCTTTCTTT.

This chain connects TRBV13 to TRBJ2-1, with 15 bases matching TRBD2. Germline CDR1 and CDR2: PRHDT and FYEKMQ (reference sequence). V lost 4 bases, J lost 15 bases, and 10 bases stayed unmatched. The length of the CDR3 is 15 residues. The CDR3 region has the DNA TGTGCCAGCAGCTCCGGACTAGCGGGGGGGCCAGGTCTGTTCTTC. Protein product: CASSSGLAGGPGLFF.

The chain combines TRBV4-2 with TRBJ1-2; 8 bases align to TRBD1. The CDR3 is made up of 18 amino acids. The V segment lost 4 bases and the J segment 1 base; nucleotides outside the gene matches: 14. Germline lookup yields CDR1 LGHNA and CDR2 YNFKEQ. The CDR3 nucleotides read TGTGCCAGCAGCCTCAGAACACAGGGGGGGGCTCTTAACTATGGCTACACCTTC. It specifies CASSLRTQGGALNYGYTF.

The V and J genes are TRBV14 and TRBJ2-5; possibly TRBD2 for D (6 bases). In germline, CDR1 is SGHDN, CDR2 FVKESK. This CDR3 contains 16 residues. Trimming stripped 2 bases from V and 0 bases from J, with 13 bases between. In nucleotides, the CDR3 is TGTGCCAGCAGCCAAACGGGAGATTTAGACCAAGAGACCCAGTACTTC. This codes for CASSQTGDLDQETQYF.

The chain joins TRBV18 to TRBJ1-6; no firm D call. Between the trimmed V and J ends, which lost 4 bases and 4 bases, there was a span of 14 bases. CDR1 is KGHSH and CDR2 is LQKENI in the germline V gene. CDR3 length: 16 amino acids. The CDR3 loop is CASSHVRESYNSPLHF. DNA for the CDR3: TGTGCCAGCTCACATGTAAGGGAATCTTATAATTCACCCCTCCACTTT.

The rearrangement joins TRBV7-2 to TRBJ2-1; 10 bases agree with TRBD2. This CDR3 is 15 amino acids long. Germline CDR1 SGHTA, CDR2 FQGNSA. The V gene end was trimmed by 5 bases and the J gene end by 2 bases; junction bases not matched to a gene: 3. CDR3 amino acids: CASSTSGGAYNEQFF. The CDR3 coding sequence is TGTGCCAGCAGCACGAGCGGGGGGGCCTACAATGAGCAGTTCTTC. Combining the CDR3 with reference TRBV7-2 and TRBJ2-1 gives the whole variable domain GAGVSQSPSNKVTEKGKDVELRCDPISGHTALYWYRQSLGQGLEFLIYFQGNSAPDKSGLPSDRFSAERTGGSVSTLTIQRTQQEDSAVYLCASSTSGGAYNEQFFGPGTRLTVL.

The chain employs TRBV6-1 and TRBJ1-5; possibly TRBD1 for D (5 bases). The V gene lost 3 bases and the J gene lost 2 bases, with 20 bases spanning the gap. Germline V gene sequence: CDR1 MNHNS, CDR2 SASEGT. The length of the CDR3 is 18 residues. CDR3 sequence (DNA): TGTGCCAGCAGTGAGGGAGTAGCTCGACGGGGGGGCAATCAGCCCCAGCATTTT. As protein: CASSEGVARRGGNQPQHF.

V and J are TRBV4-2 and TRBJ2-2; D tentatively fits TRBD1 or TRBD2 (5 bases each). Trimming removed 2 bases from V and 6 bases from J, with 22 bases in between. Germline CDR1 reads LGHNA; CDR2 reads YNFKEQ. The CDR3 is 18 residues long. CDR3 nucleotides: TGTGCCAGCAGCCAAAATACTAGGAACAGGATTCAGTCCGGGGAGCTGTTTTTT. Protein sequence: CASSQNTRNRIQSGELFF.

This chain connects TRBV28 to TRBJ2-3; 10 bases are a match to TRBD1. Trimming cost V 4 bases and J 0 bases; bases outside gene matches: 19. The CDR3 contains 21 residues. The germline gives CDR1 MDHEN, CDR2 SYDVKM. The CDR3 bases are TGTGCCAGCAGTTCCCACAAAAGACAGGGGGCTTGGCTTTGGAGCACAGATACGCAGTATTTT. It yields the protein CASSSHKRQGAWLWSTDTQYF.

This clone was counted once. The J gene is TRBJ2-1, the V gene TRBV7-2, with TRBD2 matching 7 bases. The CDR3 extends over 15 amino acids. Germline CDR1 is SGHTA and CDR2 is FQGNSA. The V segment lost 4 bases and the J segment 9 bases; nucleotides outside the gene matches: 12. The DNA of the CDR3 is TGTGCCAGCAGCTCCGATCTAGCGGAGGGACGTGAGCAGTTCTTC. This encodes CASSSDLAEGREQFF. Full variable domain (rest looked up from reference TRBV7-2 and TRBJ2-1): GAGVSQSPSNKVTEKGKDVELRCDPISGHTALYWYRQSLGQGLEFLIYFQGNSAPDKSGLPSDRFSAERTGGSVSTLTIQRTQQEDSAVYLCASSSDLAEGREQFFGPGTRLTVL.

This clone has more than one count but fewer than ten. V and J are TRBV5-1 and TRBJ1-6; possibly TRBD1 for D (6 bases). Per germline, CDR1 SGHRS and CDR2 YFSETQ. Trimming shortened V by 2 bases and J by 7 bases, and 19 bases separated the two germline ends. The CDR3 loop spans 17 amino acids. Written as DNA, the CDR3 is TGCGCCAGCAGCTTAGGGCAGCTCAGGGGTGGGAATTCACCCCTCCACTTT. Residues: CASSLGQLRGGNSPLHF.

The CDR3 is CASSPGQSYGYTF. In DNA form, the CDR3 reads TGCGCCAGCAGCCCGGGACAAAGCTATGGCTACACCTTC. The chain carries TRBV5-1 and TRBJ1-2, with D perhaps matching TRBD1 (6 bases). Trimming took off 4 bases at V and 4 bases at J, with 11 bases between the two ends. The CDR3 runs to 13 residues. In germline, CDR1 is SGHRS, CDR2 YFSETQ.

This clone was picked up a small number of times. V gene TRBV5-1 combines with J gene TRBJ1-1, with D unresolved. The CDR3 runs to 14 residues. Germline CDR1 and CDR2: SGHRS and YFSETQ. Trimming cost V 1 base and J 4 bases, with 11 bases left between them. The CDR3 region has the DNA TGCGCCAGCAGCTTGATGGGTTCGGCCACTGAAGCTTTCTTT. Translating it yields CASSLMGSATEAFF.

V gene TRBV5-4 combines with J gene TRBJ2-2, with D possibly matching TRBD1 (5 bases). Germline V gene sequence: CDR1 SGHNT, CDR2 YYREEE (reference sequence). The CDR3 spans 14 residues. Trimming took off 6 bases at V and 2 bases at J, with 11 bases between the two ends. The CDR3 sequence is CASKDRTNTGELFF. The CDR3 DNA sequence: TGTGCCAGCAAGGACCGGACAAACACCGGGGAGCTGTTTTTT.

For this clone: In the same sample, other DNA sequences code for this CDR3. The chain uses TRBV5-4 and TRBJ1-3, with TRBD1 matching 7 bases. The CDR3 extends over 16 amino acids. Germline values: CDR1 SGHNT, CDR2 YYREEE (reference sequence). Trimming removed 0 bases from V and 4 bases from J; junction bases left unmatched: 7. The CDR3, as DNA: TGTGCCAGCAGCTTGGAGGGGGCTCGAGGGGGAAACACCATATATTTT. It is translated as CASSLEGARGGNTIYF.

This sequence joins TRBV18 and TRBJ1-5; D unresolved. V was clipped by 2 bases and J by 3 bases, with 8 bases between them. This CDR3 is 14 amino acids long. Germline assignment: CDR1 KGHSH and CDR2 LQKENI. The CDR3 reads CASSPAGNNQPQHF. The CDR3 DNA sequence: TGTGCCAGCTCACCAGCCGGGAACAATCAGCCCCAGCATTTT.

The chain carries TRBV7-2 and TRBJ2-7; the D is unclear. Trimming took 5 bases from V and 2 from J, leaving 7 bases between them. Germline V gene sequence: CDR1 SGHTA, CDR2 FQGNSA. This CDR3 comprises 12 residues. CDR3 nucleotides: TGTGCCAGCAGCCTACTACCCTACGAGCAGTACTTC. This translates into CASSLLPYEQYF.

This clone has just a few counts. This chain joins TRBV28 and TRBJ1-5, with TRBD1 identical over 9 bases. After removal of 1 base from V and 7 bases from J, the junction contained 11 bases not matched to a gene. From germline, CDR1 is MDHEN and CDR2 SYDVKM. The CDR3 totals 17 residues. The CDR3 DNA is TGTGCCAGCAGTTTATCGGGACAGGGTGTTGCAGGACAGCCCCAGCATTTT. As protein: CASSLSGQGVAGQPQHF. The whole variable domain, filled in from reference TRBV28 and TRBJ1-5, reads DVKVTQSSRYLVKRTGEKVFLECVQDMDHENMFWYRQDPGLGLRLIYFSYDVKMKEKGDIPEGYSVSREKKERFSLILESASTNQTSMYLCASSLSGQGVAGQPQHFGDGTRLSIL.

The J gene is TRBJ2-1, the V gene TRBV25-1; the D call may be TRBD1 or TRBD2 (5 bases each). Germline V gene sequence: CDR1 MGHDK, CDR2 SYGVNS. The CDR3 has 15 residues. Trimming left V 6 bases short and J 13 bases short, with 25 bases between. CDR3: CASSATPVKGASQFF. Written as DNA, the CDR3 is TGTGCCAGCAGCGCGACGCCCGTCAAAGGGGCTAGCCAGTTCTTC.

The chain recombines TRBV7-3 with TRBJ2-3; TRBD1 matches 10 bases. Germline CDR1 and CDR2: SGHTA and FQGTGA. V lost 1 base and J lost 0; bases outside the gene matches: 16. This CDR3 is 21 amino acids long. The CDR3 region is CASSLRGHRDRGFTSTDTQYF. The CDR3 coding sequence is TGTGCCAGCAGCTTAAGGGGTCACCGGGACAGGGGATTCACTAGCACAGATACGCAGTATTTT.

CDR3 sequence: CASGIREQYF. The CDR3 DNA sequence: TGTGCCAGCGGTATTAGGGAGCAGTACTTC. This chain connects TRBV6-5 to TRBJ2-7; D ambiguous. This CDR3 has 10 residues. The V gene lost 8 bases and the J gene lost 7 bases, with 9 bases spanning the gap. CDR1 is MNHEY and CDR2 is SVGAGI in the germline V gene.